This T cell receptor beta chain was identified in a study of T cells expressing NK-cell markers (dated by TCRdb to about 2020). Describing the broader study: TCR beta-chain repertoires were profiled in sorted CD3+CD56+NKG2C+, CD3+CD56+NKG2C- and CD3+CD56-NKG2C+ T-cell subsets from seven or eight donors. Among the eight sequenced donors, seven were HCMV-seropositive and one was HCMV-seronegative. The study sequenced eight donors, all healthy volunteers chosen at random: three men and five women. Sequencing of the libraries produced 2 x 150 bp reads on Illumina HiSeq 2000/2500, MiSeq or NextSeq. The investigation overall reported the following: Those dominant clonotypes were again the most abundant among CD3+CD56-NKG2C+ cells in a handful of donors, at about 28.3-60.1%. It remained unclear whether the expanded NKG2C-expressing T cell clones were specific for HCMV antigens. In a handful of donors, the dominant CD3+CD56+NKG2C+ clonotypes ranked among the top 10 CD8+ clonotypes, making up 1.0-7.0% of CD8+ T cells.

Including cysteine and phenylalanine, the CDR3 has 18 amino acids. The entry carries no DNA sequence. CDR1 and CDR2, per the germline V gene (reference sequence), are DFQATT and SNEGSKA. A commercial ELISA kit detecting HCMV-specific IgG in serum was used to determine HCMV serostatus. Ficoll density gradient centrifugation was used to isolate peripheral blood mononuclear cells from blood. In regard to this clonotype: Its antigen is currently not known.

For sequencing, an Illumina HiSeq 2000 was employed. TCR beta cDNA libraries were prepared using 5'RACE template switching, which introduced a universal primer site and unique molecular identifiers. cDNA synthesis was primed from the TCR beta constant segment and was followed by two successive PCR amplification steps. The source study handled its data this way. MIGEC handled demultiplexing of the reads and grouping by UMI, while MiTCR was used to assemble and quantify clonotypes. To exclude erroneous sequences, any TCR cDNA sequence not supported by at least two reads was discarded. The tcR package was used for downstream repertoire analysis, and clonotypes were matched between fractions using CDR3 nucleotide sequence together with V segment. VDJmatch was used to annotate antigen specificity against VDJdb, with one amino acid substitution in CDR3 allowed. TCRdb reprocessed the reads and assigns one entry to each CDR3 protein sequence, leaving out DNA. The V and J calls come from TCRdb's annotation, not from the publication. The table for this sample lists about 450,000 distinct CDR3 sequences. The top ten clonotypes cover 7.3% of the sample.

Sample: blood T cells: a sorted CD56 or NKG2C T cell subset, CD4+ or CD8+ T cells, or bulk PBMC T cells (not recorded which). The V gene is TRBV20-1 and the J gene is TRBJ2-1; TCRdb names TRBD2, which stays unverified in the absence of DNA. The sequence was collected from a woman aged 18 to 75 in good health. The CDR3 is CSASMFLIGPSSYNEQFF.